One and the same sample provided the 9 T cell receptor beta chains below, sequenced in a study of T cells in Graves' hyperthyroidism and ophthalmopathy. Amplification targeted TCR beta CDR3 regions from RNA transcripts. TCR CDR3 regions were first amplified by RT-PCR with HTBI primers. TCRdb passed the multiplex PCR reads through MiXCR, listing each CDR3 protein once. The table shows about 200,000 distinct CDR3 sequences, with roughly a sixth occurring only once. Source material: blood. All receptors derive from a woman between 45 and 60 years old with Graves' hyperthyroidism.

The genes are TRBV6-1 and TRBJ1-5; no clear D gene. Germline V gene data show CDR1 as MNHNS and CDR2 as SASEGT. V was trimmed by 3 bases and J by 4 bases, leaving 10 bases between them. This CDR3 spans 14 amino acids. In DNA form, the CDR3 reads TGTGCCAGCAGTGACACGCGGAGAAATCAGCCCCAGCATTTT. Its translation is CASSDTRRNQPQHF.

The sample holds many counts of this clonotype. The rearrangement uses TRBV27 and TRBJ2-1, with 11 bases that match TRBD2. Germline lookup yields CDR1 MNHEY and CDR2 SMNVEV (reference sequence). V shed 5 bases and J 5 bases; nucleotides not matched to a gene: 8. The CDR3 runs to 16 residues. The CDR3: CASSHGLAGGNNEQFF. The CDR3 DNA is TGTGCCAGCAGTCACGGACTAGCGGGTGGAAACAATGAGCAGTTCTTC.

This clonotype was seen many times. V is TRBV11-3 and J is TRBJ2-1, with 7 bases aligning to TRBD2. V trimming: 4 bases; J trimming: 6 bases; junction bases outside the gene matches: 9. CDR3 length: 15 residues. The germline CDR1 and CDR2 sequences are SGHNT and YENEEA. For the CDR3, the DNA is TGTGCCAGCAGCTCTACTGGAGCGGGAAGCAATGAGCAGTTCTTC. This encodes CASSSTGAGSNEQFF.

This clonotype appeared many times. The V gene is TRBV28, the J gene TRBJ2-5, with 9 bases identical to TRBD2. Germline CDR1 reads MDHEN; CDR2 reads SYDVKM. V was clipped by 6 bases and J by 3 bases; unmatched bases: 11. CDR3 size: 16 residues. CDR3 sequence (DNA): TGTGCCAGCAGCCCTAGGACTAGCGCCCGGAAAGAGACCCAGTACTTC. It is translated as CASSPRTSARKETQYF.

This clonotype has a handful of counts. V usage is TRBV29-1 and J usage is TRBJ2-7; no clear D. The V and J ends lost 7 bases and 0 bases respectively, with 10 bases between them. CDR3 size: 12 residues. Germline CDR1 SQVTM, CDR2 ANQGSEA. CDR3 protein: CSGAEDSYEQYF. CDR3 sequence (DNA): TGCAGCGGTGCGGAAGACTCCTACGAGCAGTACTTC.

The J gene is TRBJ1-5, the V gene TRBV18, with 7 bases lining up with TRBD1. The CDR3 extends over 16 amino acids. V lost 4 bases to trimming and J lost 2 bases; unmatched junction nucleotides: 8. Germline loops: CDR1 KGHSH, CDR2 LQKENI. The CDR3: CASSLYRDRGNQPQHF. The CDR3 bases are TGTGCCAGCTCACTTTACCGGGACAGAGGCAATCAGCCCCAGCATTTT.

This clonotype has at least ten counts. V gene TRBV28 combines with J gene TRBJ1-2; D unclear. In germline, CDR1 is MDHEN, CDR2 SYDVKM. The CDR3 is 14 residues long. Trimming stripped 5 bases from V and 5 bases from J, with 15 bases between. CDR3 coding DNA: TGTGCCAGCAGTGAAACCGGGAGCCTATATGGCTACACCTTC. Amino acid sequence: CASSETGSLYGYTF.

The chain is built from TRBV28 and TRBJ1-5; 8 bases match TRBD1. The CDR3 spans 12 residues. The junction had 6 bases not matched to a gene; V was cut back by 6 bases and J by 11 bases. The germline V gene encodes CDR1 MDHEN and CDR2 SYDVKM. CDR3 region: CASRGQAESQHF. CDR3 in DNA: TGTGCCAGCAGGGGACAGGCGGAGTCCCAGCATTTT.

In its sample, this clonotype was seen a few times. V gene TRBV11-1 combines with J gene TRBJ2-7; D ambiguous. There are 12 residues in the CDR3. The V gene lost 4 bases and the J gene lost 1 base, with 5 bases spanning the gap. Germline lookup yields CDR1 SGHAT and CDR2 FQDESV (reference sequence). The CDR3 is CASSSVSYEQYF. The CDR3 DNA is TGTGCCAGCAGCTCAGTTTCCTACGAGCAGTACTTC.